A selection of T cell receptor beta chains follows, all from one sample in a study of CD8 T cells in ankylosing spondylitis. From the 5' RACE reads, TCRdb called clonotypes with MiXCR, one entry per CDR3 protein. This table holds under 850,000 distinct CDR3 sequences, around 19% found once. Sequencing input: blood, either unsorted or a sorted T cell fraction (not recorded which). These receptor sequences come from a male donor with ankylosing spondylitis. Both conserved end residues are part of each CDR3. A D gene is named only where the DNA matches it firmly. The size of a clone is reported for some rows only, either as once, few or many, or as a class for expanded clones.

CDR3 DNA: TGTGCCAGCAGTTACTCTGGGCAGGGGGACATCGACTATGGCTACACCTTC
CDR3 protein: CASSYSGQGDIDYGYTF
D gene: TRBD1
J gene: TRBJ1-2
V gene: TRBV6-5
clone size: few

CDR3 DNA: TGCAGCGTTGAGGGCGTGGCAGGGGCTAAGGGGGACTATGGCTACACCTTC
CDR3 protein: CSVEGVAGAKGDYGYTF
D gene: NA
J gene: TRBJ1-2
V gene: TRBV29-1
clone size: few

CDR3 DNA: TGTGCCAGCAGTCCGCGGGGGCCCCAGGGCGAGCAGTACTTC
CDR3 protein: CASSPRGPQGEQYF
D gene: NA
J gene: TRBJ2-7
V gene: TRBV6-1
clone size: NA

CDR3 DNA: TGCGCCAGCAGCTTGCAGATGGATTATGGCTACACCTTC
CDR3 protein: CASSLQMDYGYTF
D gene: NA
J gene: TRBJ1-2
V gene: TRBV5-1
clone size: few

CDR3 DNA: TGCGCCAGCAGCTCTAGCGGGAGACCCCCGAATGAGCAGTTCTTC
CDR3 protein: CASSSSGRPPNEQFF
D gene: TRBD2
J gene: TRBJ2-1
V gene: TRBV5-1
clone size: NA

CDR3 DNA: TGTGCCACCAGTGATTCATTAGCGGGAGGGCCAGATACGCAGTATTTT
CDR3 protein: CATSDSLAGGPDTQYF
D gene: TRBD2
J gene: TRBJ2-3
V gene: TRBV24-1
clone size: NA

CDR3 DNA: TGTGCCAGCAGCGCCAGGGGGGTGGCCAAAAACATTCAGTACTTC
CDR3 protein: CASSARGVAKNIQYF
D gene: NA
J gene: TRBJ2-4
V gene: TRBV7-2
clone size: few

CDR3 DNA: TGCAGCGTTGAACTGGCTAGCGGGGGCACAGATACGCAGTATTTT
CDR3 protein: CSVELASGGTDTQYF
D gene: TRBD2
J gene: TRBJ2-3
V gene: TRBV29-1
clone size: NA

CDR3 DNA: TGTGCCAGCAGTGAATATCTCGGGACAGGGCGGGAGACCCAGTACTTC
CDR3 protein: CASSEYLGTGRETQYF
D gene: TRBD1
J gene: TRBJ2-5
V gene: TRBV25-1
clone size: NA

CDR3 DNA: TGTGCCTGGAGAGGCGGTTTTCAAGAGACCCAGTACTTC
CDR3 protein: CAWRGGFQETQYF
D gene: NA
J gene: TRBJ2-5
V gene: TRBV30
clone size: NA

CDR3 DNA: TGTGCCAGCAGTGTATTTGGGGATGCCTACGAGCAGTACTTC
CDR3 protein: CASSVFGDAYEQYF
D gene: NA
J gene: TRBJ2-7
V gene: TRBV2
clone size: many

CDR3 DNA: TGTGCCAGCAGGAGACAGGGGGCTGCCCAGAACACTGAAGCTTTCTTT
CDR3 protein: CASRRQGAAQNTEAFF
D gene: TRBD1
J gene: TRBJ1-1
V gene: TRBV7-2
clone size: NA

CDR3 DNA: TGTGCCAGCAGTACGGGGACAAACACCGGGGAGCTGTTTTTT
CDR3 protein: CASSTGTNTGELFF
D gene: NA
J gene: TRBJ2-2
V gene: TRBV6-1
clone size: few

CDR3 DNA: TGTGCCAGCAGCTTAAAATCCCGGGACAGCCTTCAGCCCCAGCATTTT
CDR3 protein: CASSLKSRDSLQPQHF
D gene: TRBD1
J gene: TRBJ1-5
V gene: TRBV7-2
clone size: NA

CDR3 DNA: TGTGCCAGCAGCTTAATGGGGCGGGAGAGCAATACGCAGTATTTT
CDR3 protein: CASSLMGRESNTQYF
D gene: TRBD2
J gene: TRBJ2-3
V gene: TRBV7-9
clone size: NA

CDR3 DNA: TGTGCCAGCAGCCAGGGCGGGAACACCGGGGAGCTGTTTTTT
CDR3 protein: CASSQGGNTGELFF
D gene: NA
J gene: TRBJ2-2
V gene: TRBV3-1
clone size: NA

CDR3 DNA: TGCAGTGCTAGCCTCCCGGGACTAGCGGGTCCTCTTGGAGATACGCAGTATTTT
CDR3 protein: CSASLPGLAGPLGDTQYF
D gene: TRBD2
J gene: TRBJ2-3
V gene: TRBV20-1
clone size: NA

CDR3 DNA: TGTGCCAGCAGCTTGAGGTCGGGCTTCGAGCAGTACTTC
CDR3 protein: CASSLRSGFEQYF
D gene: NA
J gene: TRBJ2-7
V gene: TRBV7-9
clone size: few

CDR3 DNA: TGCGCCAGCAGCCAAGATCGGACCTACCAAGAGACCCAGTACTTC
CDR3 protein: CASSQDRTYQETQYF
D gene: NA
J gene: TRBJ2-5
V gene: TRBV4-3
clone size: NA

CDR3 DNA: TGTGCCAGTAGTATAGATCCCCGGACAGGCGGGACCCCGGGGGACAATGAGCAGTTCTTC
CDR3 protein: CASSIDPRTGGTPGDNEQFF
D gene: NA
J gene: TRBJ2-1
V gene: TRBV19
clone size: once

CDR3 DNA: TGTGCCAGCAGCCACTGGGGAGGAGGGGATTCACCCCTCCACTTT
CDR3 protein: CASSHWGGGDSPLHF
D gene: NA
J gene: TRBJ1-6
V gene: TRBV12-3/TRBV12-4
clone size: few

CDR3 DNA: TGCAGTGCTAGAGGCCGAAGGACAGGGCTTGTAGGAAACACCATATATTTT
CDR3 protein: CSARGRRTGLVGNTIYF
D gene: TRBD1
J gene: TRBJ1-3
V gene: TRBV20-1
clone size: NA

CDR3 DNA: TGTGCCAGCTCACCCACCCCCACAGGCGAGACCCAGTACTTC
CDR3 protein: CASSPTPTGETQYF
D gene: NA
J gene: TRBJ2-5
V gene: TRBV18
clone size: NA

CDR3 DNA: TGTGCCACATACGACAGGGGTTCGGAAGCTTTCTTT
CDR3 protein: CATYDRGSEAFF
D gene: TRBD1
J gene: TRBJ1-1
V gene: TRBV2
clone size: NA

CDR3 DNA: TGTGCCAGCAGTTTAGGTTCGGGGGGGCGCACAGATACGCAGTATTTT
CDR3 protein: CASSLGSGGRTDTQYF
D gene: TRBD2
J gene: TRBJ2-3
V gene: TRBV12-3/TRBV12-4
clone size: NA

CDR3 DNA: TGTGCCAGCAGCTTCCTTCGGATGAACACTGAAGCTTTCTTT
CDR3 protein: CASSFLRMNTEAFF
D gene: NA
J gene: TRBJ1-1
V gene: TRBV7-2
clone size: few

CDR3 DNA: TGTGCCAGCAGAAGAGGGGCGCACACTGAAGCTTTCTTT
CDR3 protein: CASRRGAHTEAFF
D gene: NA
J gene: TRBJ1-1
V gene: TRBV27
clone size: few

CDR3 DNA: TGTGCCAGCAATGGTGGGCAGAGACGCACAGATACGCAGTATTTT
CDR3 protein: CASNGGQRRTDTQYF
D gene: NA
J gene: TRBJ2-3
V gene: TRBV28
clone size: few

CDR3 DNA: TGTGCCAGCAGTTACTCGGGCAGGGGGCTTGAGCAGTACTTC
CDR3 protein: CASSYSGRGLEQYF
D gene: TRBD1
J gene: TRBJ2-7
V gene: TRBV6-5
clone size: many

CDR3 DNA: TGTGCCAGCAGTCAGCCAAGGAGGGTTGGCTACACCTTC
CDR3 protein: CASSQPRRVGYTF
D gene: NA
J gene: TRBJ1-2
V gene: TRBV28
clone size: NA